The entry below gives a single T cell receptor beta chain sequence along with its context. A much larger clone lies a single base off, so this may be a read error. This entry comes from a study of T cells in Graves' hyperthyroidism and ophthalmopathy. Looking at the study overall: Peripheral blood was taken when the disease was first diagnosed, before any treatment began.

Looked up from germline, CDR1 is SEHNR and CDR2 is FQNEAQ (reference sequence). The CDR3 has 13 amino acids. Regions amplified from RNA transcripts were the TCR beta CDR3 regions. The HTBI primer set drove a first-round RT-PCR of the TCR CDR3. Using its own MiXCR run on the multiplex PCR reads, TCRdb lists one record per CDR3 protein. The sample gives roughly 800,000 distinct CDR3 sequences, 38% of which show up once; 8.9% is in the top ten. Sequenced sample: blood. This sequence originates from a man between 18 and 35 years old with Graves' hyperthyroidism. The rearrangement uses TRBV7-9 and TRBJ1-1; tentative D call: TRBD1 (5 bases). The CDR3 DNA follows: TGTGCCAGCAGCACGGTCTTGGACACTAAAGCTTTCTTT. It yields the protein CASSTVLDTKAFF.